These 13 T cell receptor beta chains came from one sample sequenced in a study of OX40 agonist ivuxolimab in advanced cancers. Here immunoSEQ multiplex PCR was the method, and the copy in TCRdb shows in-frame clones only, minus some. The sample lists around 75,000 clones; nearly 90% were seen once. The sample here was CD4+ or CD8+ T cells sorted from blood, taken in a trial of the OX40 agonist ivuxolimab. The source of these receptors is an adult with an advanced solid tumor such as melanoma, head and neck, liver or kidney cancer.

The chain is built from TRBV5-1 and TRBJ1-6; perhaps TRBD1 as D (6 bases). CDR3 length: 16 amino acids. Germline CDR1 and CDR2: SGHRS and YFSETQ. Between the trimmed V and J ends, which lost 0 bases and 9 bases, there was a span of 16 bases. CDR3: CASSLDSGASGSPLHF. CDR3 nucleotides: TGCGCCAGCAGCTTGGATTCAGGGGCAAGTGGTTCACCCCTCCACTTT.

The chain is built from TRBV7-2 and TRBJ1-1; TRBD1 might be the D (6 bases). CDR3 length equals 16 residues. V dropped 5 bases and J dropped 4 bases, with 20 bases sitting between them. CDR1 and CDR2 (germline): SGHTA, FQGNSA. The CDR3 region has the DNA TGTGCCAGCAGCCGCGACAGGCCCTCCCTGGGCACTGAAGCTTTCTTT. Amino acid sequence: CASSRDRPSLGTEAFF.

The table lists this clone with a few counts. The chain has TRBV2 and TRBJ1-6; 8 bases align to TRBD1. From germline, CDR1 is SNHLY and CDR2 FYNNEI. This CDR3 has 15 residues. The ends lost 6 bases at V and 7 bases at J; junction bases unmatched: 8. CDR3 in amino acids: CASRPGTGENSPLHF. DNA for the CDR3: TGTGCCAGCAGACCCGGGACAGGCGAAAATTCACCCCTCCACTTT.

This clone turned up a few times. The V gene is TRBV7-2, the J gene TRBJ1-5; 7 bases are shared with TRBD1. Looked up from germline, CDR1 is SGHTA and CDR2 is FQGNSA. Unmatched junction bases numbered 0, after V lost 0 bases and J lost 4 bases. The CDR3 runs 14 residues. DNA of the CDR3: TGTGCCAGCAGCTTAGCGACAGGGAATCAGCCCCAGCATTTT. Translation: CASSLATGNQPQHF.

The CDR3 DNA is TGTGCCAGCTCACCAGTTGAAGAGACCCAGTACTTC. Encoded protein: CASSPVEETQYF. This chain connects TRBV18 to TRBJ2-5, with unresolved D. V was trimmed by 2 bases and J by 3 bases, leaving 4 bases between them. Germline V gene sequence: CDR1 KGHSH, CDR2 LQKENI. The CDR3 is 12 residues long. The entire variable domain, with the rest obtained from reference TRBV18 and TRBJ2-5, is as follows: NAGVMQNPRHLVRRRGQEARLRCSPMKGHSHVYWYRQLPEEGLKFMVYLQKENIIDESGMPKERFSAEFPKEGPSILRIQQVVRGDSAAYFCASSPVEETQYFGPGTRLLVL.

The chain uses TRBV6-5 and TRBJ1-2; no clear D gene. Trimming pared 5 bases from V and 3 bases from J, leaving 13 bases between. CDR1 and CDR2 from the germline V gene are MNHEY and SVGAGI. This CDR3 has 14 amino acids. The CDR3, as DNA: TGTGCCAGCAGTCCCCGAAAGGGTGACTATGGCTACACCTTC. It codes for CASSPRKGDYGYTF.

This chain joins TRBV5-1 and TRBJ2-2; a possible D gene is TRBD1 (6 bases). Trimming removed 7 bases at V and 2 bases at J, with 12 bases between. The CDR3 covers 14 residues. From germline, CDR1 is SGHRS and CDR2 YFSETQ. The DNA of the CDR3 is TGCGCCAGCGGAAGGACAGATAACACCGGGGAGCTGTTTTTT. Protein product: CASGRTDNTGELFF.

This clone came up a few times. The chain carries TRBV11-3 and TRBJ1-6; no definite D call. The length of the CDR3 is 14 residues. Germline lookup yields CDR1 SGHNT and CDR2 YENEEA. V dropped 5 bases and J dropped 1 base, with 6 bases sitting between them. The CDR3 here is CASSPASYNSPLHF. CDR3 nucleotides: TGTGCCAGCAGCCCGGCGTCCTATAATTCACCCCTCCACTTT.

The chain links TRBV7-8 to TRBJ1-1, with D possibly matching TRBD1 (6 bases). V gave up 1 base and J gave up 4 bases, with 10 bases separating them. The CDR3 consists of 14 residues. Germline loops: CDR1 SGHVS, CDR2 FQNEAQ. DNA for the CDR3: TGTGCCAGCAGCTTAGTAGGGGGTGTCACTGAAGCTTTCTTT. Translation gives CASSLVGGVTEAFF.

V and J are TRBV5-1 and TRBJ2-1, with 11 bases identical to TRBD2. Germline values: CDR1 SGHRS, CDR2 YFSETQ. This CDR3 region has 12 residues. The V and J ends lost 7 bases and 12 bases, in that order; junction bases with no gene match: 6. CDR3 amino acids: CASGLAGGGQFF. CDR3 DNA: TGCGCCAGCGGCCTAGCGGGAGGAGGGCAGTTCTTC.

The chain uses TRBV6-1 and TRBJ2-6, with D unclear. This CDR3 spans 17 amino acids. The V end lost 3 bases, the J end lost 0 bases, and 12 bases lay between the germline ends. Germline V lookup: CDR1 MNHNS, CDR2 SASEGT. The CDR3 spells CASSDRTASSGANVLTF. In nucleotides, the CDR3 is TGTGCCAGCAGTGACCGGACGGCGAGCTCTGGGGCCAACGTCCTGACTTTC.

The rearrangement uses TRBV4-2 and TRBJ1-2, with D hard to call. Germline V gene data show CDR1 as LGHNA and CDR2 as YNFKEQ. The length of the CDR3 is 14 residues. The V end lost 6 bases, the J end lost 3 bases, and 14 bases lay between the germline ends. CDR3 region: CASSQPGVYYGYTF. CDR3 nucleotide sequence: TGTGCCAGCAGTCAACCCGGGGTCTACTATGGCTACACCTTC.

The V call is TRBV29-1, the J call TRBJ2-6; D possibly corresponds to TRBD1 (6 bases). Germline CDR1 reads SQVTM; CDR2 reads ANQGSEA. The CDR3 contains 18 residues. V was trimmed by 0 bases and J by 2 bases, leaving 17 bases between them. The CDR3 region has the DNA TGCAGCGTTGAAGATCAAGTGGGCAGGGGCGCTGGGGCCAACGTCCTGACTTTC. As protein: CSVEDQVGRGAGANVLTF.